Listed below are T cell receptor beta chains from one sample, sequenced in a study of identical twins. TCRdb re-called the 5' RACE reads through MiXCR, storing one row per CDR3 protein. The sample shows around 1.7 million distinct CDR3 sequences, around a third of them seen only once. The sequenced material came from cord blood. The receptor source for this set is a newborn girl in good health. The CDR3 runs from the conserved cysteine through the conserved F or W. The order of the fields is clone size, V gene, D gene, J gene, CDR3 DNA, CDR3 protein. The D gene is left open where the match is weak. Some rows mark clone size as missing; the rest say once, few, many or name a class of expanded clone.

clone size: .
V gene: TRBV13
D gene: .
J gene: TRBJ2-5
CDR3 DNA: TGTGCCAGCAGCCTAGGCCTTTTTTTGGAGCAGTACTTC
CDR3 protein: CASSLGLFLEQYF

clone size: many
V gene: TRBV7-8
D gene: .
J gene: TRBJ2-3
CDR3 DNA: TGTGCCAGCAGCTTGGACCCTTTGGGGGATACGCAGTATTTT
CDR3 protein: CASSLDPLGDTQYF

clone size: few
V gene: TRBV5-1
D gene: TRBD2
J gene: TRBJ2-1
CDR3 DNA: TGCGCCAGCAGCTTCGCGACTAGCGGGTACAATGAGCAGTTCTTC
CDR3 protein: CASSFATSGYNEQFF

clone size: .
V gene: TRBV18
D gene: .
J gene: TRBJ2-5
CDR3 DNA: TGTGCCAGCTCACCATCGGGGCCAGAGACCCAGTACTTC
CDR3 protein: CASSPSGPETQYF

clone size: .
V gene: TRBV20-1
D gene: .
J gene: TRBJ2-3
CDR3 DNA: TGCAGTGCTAGAGACCACTCGAGCGGGTTTTACACAGATACGCAGTATTTT
CDR3 protein: CSARDHSSGFYTDTQYF

clone size: few
V gene: TRBV4-2
D gene: .
J gene: TRBJ2-3
CDR3 DNA: TGTGCCAGCAGCCAAGGGCTCCAGGCGCGGGAAAATACGCAGTATTTT
CDR3 protein: CASSQGLQARENTQYF

clone size: .
V gene: TRBV6-1
D gene: .
J gene: TRBJ2-7
CDR3 DNA: TGTGCCAGCCGCCAGTCCGGGACGATAGGCGAGCAGTACTTC
CDR3 protein: CASRQSGTIGEQYF

clone size: .
V gene: TRBV20-1
D gene: .
J gene: TRBJ2-1
CDR3 DNA: TGCAGTGCTAGCAAAGGCACCAATGAGCAGTTCTTC
CDR3 protein: CSASKGTNEQFF

clone size: .
V gene: TRBV6-2/TRBV6-3
D gene: .
J gene: TRBJ1-1
CDR3 DNA: TGTGCCAGCAGGGCGGCTGAAGCTTTCTTT
CDR3 protein: CASRAAEAFF

clone size: .
V gene: TRBV12-3/TRBV12-4
D gene: .
J gene: TRBJ1-6
CDR3 DNA: TGTGTCAGCAGACGACCAGGGGATAATTCACCCCTCCACTTT
CDR3 protein: CVSRRPGDNSPLHF

clone size: .
V gene: TRBV12-3/TRBV12-4
D gene: .
J gene: TRBJ1-1
CDR3 DNA: TGTGCCAGCAGTTTGACGTATCGGGGGATGAACACTGAAGCTTTCTTT
CDR3 protein: CASSLTYRGMNTEAFF

clone size: few
V gene: TRBV10-3
D gene: .
J gene: TRBJ2-4
CDR3 DNA: TGTGCCATCAGTCCGGACTCCTCCCTTAGCAAAAACATTCAGTACTTC
CDR3 protein: CAISPDSSLSKNIQYF

clone size: .
V gene: TRBV7-2
D gene: .
J gene: TRBJ2-1
CDR3 DNA: TGTGCCAGCAGCTTCGGGGTCCCCCTCTACAATGAGCAGTTCTTC
CDR3 protein: CASSFGVPLYNEQFF

clone size: .
V gene: TRBV7-2
D gene: TRBD1
J gene: TRBJ2-5
CDR3 DNA: TGTGCCAGCAGGAAACCGGGACAGGGACAAGAGACCCAGTACTTC
CDR3 protein: CASRKPGQGQETQYF

clone size: many
V gene: TRBV12-3/TRBV12-4
D gene: .
J gene: TRBJ1-2
CDR3 DNA: TGTGCCAGCTCAGGGTTTTCGGGTGGCTACACCTTC
CDR3 protein: CASSGFSGGYTF

clone size: few
V gene: TRBV4-1
D gene: TRBD2
J gene: TRBJ2-7
CDR3 DNA: TGCGCCAGCAGCCACCCCAGGACTAGCGGGAGCGACGAGCAGTACTTC
CDR3 protein: CASSHPRTSGSDEQYF

clone size: many
V gene: TRBV10-3
D gene: .
J gene: TRBJ1-5
CDR3 DNA: TGTGCCATCAGTGAGGCGCAGGGACTTAGCAATCAGCCCCAGCATTTT
CDR3 protein: CAISEAQGLSNQPQHF

clone size: few
V gene: TRBV28
D gene: .
J gene: TRBJ2-5
CDR3 DNA: TGTGCCAGCAGTTTCGCCGGGACCCAGGACGATGAGCAGTACTTC
CDR3 protein: CASSFAGTQDDEQYF

clone size: few
V gene: TRBV5-1
D gene: .
J gene: TRBJ2-1
CDR3 DNA: TGCGCCAGCAGGCCTAGGGGGATCAATGAGCAGTTCTTC
CDR3 protein: CASRPRGINEQFF

clone size: .
V gene: TRBV7-9
D gene: .
J gene: TRBJ1-1
CDR3 DNA: TGTGCCAGCAGCCCGGCCGGGACATACAAAGCTTTCTTT
CDR3 protein: CASSPAGTYKAFF

clone size: few
V gene: TRBV9
D gene: .
J gene: TRBJ2-3
CDR3 DNA: TGTGCCAGCAGCATCGTAGGGGGGCCGTCCCCAGATACGCAGTATTTT
CDR3 protein: CASSIVGGPSPDTQYF

clone size: many
V gene: TRBV28
D gene: TRBD2
J gene: TRBJ2-3
CDR3 DNA: TGTGCCAGCGGGACTCGGGGACTAGCCGTCGGTACGCAGTATTTT
CDR3 protein: CASGTRGLAVGTQYF

clone size: few
V gene: TRBV20-1
D gene: TRBD1
J gene: TRBJ2-7
CDR3 DNA: TGCAGTGCCAAGGGGACAGTCTACGAGCAGTACTTC
CDR3 protein: CSAKGTVYEQYF

clone size: .
V gene: TRBV24-1
D gene: .
J gene: TRBJ2-1
CDR3 DNA: TGTGCCACCCCCACAAAACAGGTTAAGGAGTTCTTC
CDR3 protein: CATPTKQVKEFF

clone size: .
V gene: TRBV9
D gene: TRBD2
J gene: TRBJ2-3
CDR3 DNA: TGTGCCAGCAGCCAAATACCCGGGACTAGCGGACGTGGTACGCAGTATTTT
CDR3 protein: CASSQIPGTSGRGTQYF

clone size: few
V gene: TRBV20-1
D gene: .
J gene: TRBJ2-7
CDR3 DNA: TGCAGTGCTAGTTTCGGGGGCGTATCCTACGAGCAGTACTTC
CDR3 protein: CSASFGGVSYEQYF

clone size: .
V gene: TRBV20-1
D gene: TRBD2
J gene: TRBJ2-3
CDR3 DNA: TGCAGTGCTAGTACTAGCGGAGCCTCTAGCACAGATACGCAGTATTTT
CDR3 protein: CSASTSGASSTDTQYF

clone size: .
V gene: TRBV2
D gene: TRBD1
J gene: TRBJ1-4
CDR3 DNA: TGTGCCAGCATGCGACAGGGGGTAGATGAAAAACTGTTTTTT
CDR3 protein: CASMRQGVDEKLFF

clone size: once
V gene: TRBV19
D gene: TRBD1
J gene: TRBJ1-5
CDR3 DNA: TGTGCCAGTAGCCCGACAGGGGTTGACAGGAGCAATCAGCCCCAGCATTTT
CDR3 protein: CASSPTGVDRSNQPQHF

clone size: few
V gene: TRBV5-1
D gene: .
J gene: TRBJ2-3
CDR3 DNA: TGCGCCAGCAGCGCCAGGGTTCGCGATACGCAGTATTTT
CDR3 protein: CASSARVRDTQYF

clone size: many
V gene: TRBV5-1
D gene: .
J gene: TRBJ2-3
CDR3 DNA: TGCGCCAGCAGCTTGGCGGACTGGGATACGCAGTATTTT
CDR3 protein: CASSLADWDTQYF

clone size: .
V gene: TRBV14
D gene: TRBD1
J gene: TRBJ1-4
CDR3 DNA: TGTGCCAGCAGCCCCCGGACAGGGGGCGGTGAAAAACTGTTTTTT
CDR3 protein: CASSPRTGGGEKLFF

clone size: .
V gene: TRBV20-1
D gene: .
J gene: TRBJ2-7
CDR3 DNA: TGCAGTGCTAGGCGAAACCTATACAGGAATTCGGCTTACGAGCAGTACTTC
CDR3 protein: CSARRNLYRNSAYEQYF

clone size: many
V gene: TRBV12-3/TRBV12-4
D gene: .
J gene: TRBJ2-5
CDR3 DNA: TGTGCCAGCACCAAAACAGCCCGTAGACCTCAAGAGACCCAGTACTTC
CDR3 protein: CASTKTARRPQETQYF

clone size: .
V gene: TRBV6-5
D gene: .
J gene: TRBJ1-1
CDR3 DNA: TGTGCCAGCAGTTACTCAAGGGTTGGAAGCACTGAAGCTTTCTTT
CDR3 protein: CASSYSRVGSTEAFF

clone size: .
V gene: TRBV5-6
D gene: .
J gene: TRBJ2-4
CDR3 DNA: TGTGCCAGCAGCCAACGGGCGGGAAACATTCAGTACTTC
CDR3 protein: CASSQRAGNIQYF

clone size: .
V gene: TRBV6-5
D gene: .
J gene: TRBJ2-1
CDR3 DNA: TGTGTCAGCAGTTACGGTCCTAGCGAGGGTGAGCAGTTCTTC
CDR3 protein: CVSSYGPSEGEQFF

clone size: .
V gene: TRBV19
D gene: .
J gene: TRBJ2-7
CDR3 DNA: TGTGCCAGTAGTGGGGAGGCGCCATACGAGCAGTACTTC
CDR3 protein: CASSGEAPYEQYF

clone size: many
V gene: TRBV6-1
D gene: .
J gene: TRBJ1-6
CDR3 DNA: TGTGCCAGCAGTTATTCACCCCTCCACTTT
CDR3 protein: CASSYSPLHF

clone size: .
V gene: TRBV6-4
D gene: TRBD2
J gene: TRBJ2-7
CDR3 DNA: TGTGCCAGCAGCGAGGGACTATACTACGAGCAGTACTTC
CDR3 protein: CASSEGLYYEQYF

clone size: many
V gene: TRBV10-3
D gene: TRBD2
J gene: TRBJ2-1
CDR3 DNA: TGTGCCATCAGTGAAGGTCTAGCGGACAATGAGCAGTTCTTC
CDR3 protein: CAISEGLADNEQFF

clone size: .
V gene: TRBV28
D gene: TRBD1
J gene: TRBJ1-1
CDR3 DNA: TGTGCCAGCAGTTTCCCCAGGGGGAGAGCTGAGGTTGAAGCTTTCTTT
CDR3 protein: CASSFPRGRAEVEAFF

clone size: .
V gene: TRBV2
D gene: .
J gene: TRBJ2-3
CDR3 DNA: TGTGCCAGCAGTGAATGGTTGCCAAAGAGCACAGATACGCAGTATTTT
CDR3 protein: CASSEWLPKSTDTQYF

clone size: .
V gene: TRBV6-5
D gene: .
J gene: TRBJ2-5
CDR3 DNA: TGTGCCAGCAGTTACTCGTTTGCAGGGGTTGAGACCCAGTACTTC
CDR3 protein: CASSYSFAGVETQYF

clone size: .
V gene: TRBV6-2/TRBV6-3
D gene: TRBD1
J gene: TRBJ2-7
CDR3 DNA: TGTGCCAGCAGTTACGGACAGGCGGCCCTCTACGAGCAGTACTTC
CDR3 protein: CASSYGQAALYEQYF

clone size: few
V gene: TRBV7-2
D gene: TRBD1
J gene: TRBJ1-1
CDR3 DNA: TGTGCCAGCAGCTTAGTCGGCGTCAGGGGGGGCTCTGAAGCTTTCTTT
CDR3 protein: CASSLVGVRGGSEAFF

clone size: .
V gene: TRBV4-1
D gene: TRBD1
J gene: TRBJ1-2
CDR3 DNA: TGCGCCAGCAGCCAAGAATCCCGACAGGGAGATAACCATGGCTACACCTTC
CDR3 protein: CASSQESRQGDNHGYTF

clone size: .
V gene: TRBV6-6
D gene: .
J gene: TRBJ1-2
CDR3 DNA: TGTGCCAGCAGTTACGGGGAAGGTTTTTACTATGGCTACACCTTC
CDR3 protein: CASSYGEGFYYGYTF

clone size: .
V gene: TRBV19
D gene: .
J gene: TRBJ2-7
CDR3 DNA: TGTGCCAGTAGTATAGCGCGGACAGAGGTTTACTACAATGAGCAGTACTTC
CDR3 protein: CASSIARTEVYYNEQYF

clone size: .
V gene: TRBV10-3
D gene: .
J gene: TRBJ1-6
CDR3 DNA: TGTGCCATCAGCGCCAGCGGGGGAAGCTCCTATAATTCACCCCTCCACTTT
CDR3 protein: CAISASGGSSYNSPLHF

clone size: few
V gene: TRBV4-1
D gene: .
J gene: TRBJ2-1
CDR3 DNA: TGCGCCAGCAGCCCCCGGACTCCTACTTCACTATACAATGAGCAGTTCTTC
CDR3 protein: CASSPRTPTSLYNEQFF